The 18 T cell receptor beta chains below all came from one sample that was sequenced in a study of cytomegalovirus exposure and HLA in healthy donors. PCR primers comprised 60 Vbeta and 13 Jbeta primers. TCRdb keeps only in-frame clones here, not all; method: immunoSEQ multiplex PCR. The data contain over 150,000 clones, around 80% of them singletons. The sequenced sample consisted of PBMCs. The receptors come from a woman in her 50s in good health and CMV-seropositive.

The chain is built from TRBV7-3 and TRBJ1-2; a possible D gene is TRBD1 (5 bases). This CDR3 region has 13 residues. Trimming took 5 bases from V and 8 from J, leaving 15 bases between them. Germline CDR1 is SGHTA and CDR2 is FQGTGA. CDR3 in amino acids: CASSPTGGEGYTF. The DNA of the CDR3 is TGTGCCAGCAGCCCCACAGGTGGAGAGGGCTACACCTTC. The full variable domain, its missing parts supplied by reference TRBV7-3 and TRBJ1-2, is GAGVSQTPSNKVTEKGKYVELRCDPISGHTALYWYRQSLGQGPEFLIYFQGTGAADDSGLPNDRFFAVRPEGSVSTLKIQRTERGDSAVYLCASSPTGGEGYTFGSGTRLTVV.

The rearrangement joins TRBV9 to TRBJ2-5; 11 bases agree with TRBD2. Germline CDR1 and CDR2: SGDLS and YYNGEE. The CDR3 length is 16 residues. With 0 bases clipped from V and 4 bases from J, the junction kept 5 bases outside the gene matches. The CDR3 region is CASSVDSGRAGETQYF. DNA of the CDR3: TGTGCCAGCAGCGTAGATAGCGGGAGGGCCGGAGAGACCCAGTACTTC.

This chain uses TRBV19 with TRBJ2-3; a possible D gene is TRBD2 (6 bases). Germline-derived CDR1 and CDR2 are LNHDA and SQIVND (reference sequence). This CDR3 region has 16 residues. V lost 5 bases and J 0 bases, leaving 15 bases between the germline ends. This CDR3 is CASSHKARGSTDTQYF. CDR3 coding DNA: TGTGCCAGTAGTCATAAAGCCCGGGGGAGCACAGATACGCAGTATTTT.

The rearrangement links TRBV15 to TRBJ2-7; the D gene is possibly TRBD1 (6 bases). The CDR3 totals 13 residues. Trimming removed 5 bases at V and 0 bases at J, with 8 bases between. The V gene's germline CDR1 is LNHNV and CDR2 YYDKDF (reference sequence). The CDR3 sequence is CATSEGVSYEQYF. In nucleotides, the CDR3 is TGTGCCACCAGCGAGGGGGTCTCCTACGAGCAGTACTTC.

The chain carries TRBV6-5 and TRBJ2-7, with 9 bases lining up with TRBD1. The CDR3 has 15 amino acids. With V trimmed by 0 bases and J by 5 bases, 5 bases remained unmatched. Germline lookup yields CDR1 MNHEY and CDR2 SVGAGI. In nucleotides, the CDR3 is TGTGCCAGCAGTTACTCGAACAGGGGGCTCGACGAGCAGTACTTC. Its protein is CASSYSNRGLDEQYF.

With respect to this clone: This sample includes further DNA sequences coding for the same CDR3. This rearrangement joins TRBV18 to TRBJ2-6, with 11 bases aligning to TRBD1. The CDR3 contains 17 residues. Germline V gene sequence: CDR1 KGHSH, CDR2 LQKENI. Trimming removed 3 bases from V and 4 bases from J; junction bases left unmatched: 5. The CDR3, as DNA: TGTGCCAGCTCACCCGGGACAGGGGGGTCCGGGGCCAACGTCCTGACTTTC. This translates into CASSPGTGGSGANVLTF.

This chain joins TRBV19 and TRBJ2-2; 7 bases are a match to TRBD1. Germline CDR1 reads LNHDA; CDR2 reads SQIVND (reference sequence). After removal of 5 bases from V and 6 bases from J, the junction contained 9 bases not matched to a gene. CDR3 size: 15 residues. CDR3 sequence (DNA): TGTGCCAGTAGTGAAGACAGGGTAGGGGCCGGGGAGCTGTTTTTT. It yields the protein CASSEDRVGAGELFF.

This chain uses TRBV29-1 with TRBJ2-7; D is ambiguous. V gave up 4 bases and J gave up 0 bases, with 4 bases separating them. The CDR3 length is 11 residues. From germline, CDR1 is SQVTM and CDR2 ANQGSEA. Here the CDR3 DNA reads TGCAGCGTTGCCCACTCCTACGAGCAGTACTTC. Translating gives CSVAHSYEQYF.

The chain recombines TRBV13 with TRBJ2-1, with D tentatively TRBD2 (6 bases). Germline V gene lookup returns CDR1 PRHDT and CDR2 FYEKMQ (reference sequence). CDR3 length: 15 residues. V lost 2 bases and J lost 12, with 20 bases in between. In DNA form, the CDR3 reads TGTGCCAGCAGCTTATCCCCCGTCCGGCGGGGAGTGCAGTTCTTC. As protein: CASSLSPVRRGVQFF.

This clone was counted a few times. CDR3 bases: TGTGCCAGCAGTCGACAGGGCGGCTCTGAAGCTTTCTTT. Translation: CASSRQGGSEAFF. V gene TRBV5-6 combines with J gene TRBJ1-1; 7 bases line up with TRBD1. The CDR3 is 13 amino acids. Looked up from germline, CDR1 is SGHDT and CDR2 is YYEEEE. V was clipped by 5 bases and J by 6 bases; unmatched bases: 7.

The chain combines TRBV29-1 with TRBJ2-5; the match to TRBD2 covers 11 bases. V gave up 7 bases and J gave up 3 bases; unmatched junction bases: 7. The CDR3 length is 14 residues. Germline CDR1 SQVTM, CDR2 ANQGSEA. The CDR3 region is CSGLLAGGEETQYF. CDR3 in DNA: TGCAGCGGCCTCCTAGCGGGGGGCGAAGAGACCCAGTACTTC.

This clone has only a few counts. The chain uses TRBV28 and TRBJ2-1; 12 bases line up with TRBD1. The CDR3 contains 16 residues. The ends lost 6 bases at V and 8 bases at J; junction bases unmatched: 11. Germline loops: CDR1 MDHEN, CDR2 SYDVKM. CDR3 coding DNA: TGTGCCAGCAGACTCCCCGGGACAGGGGGCAGCCATGAGCAGTTCTTC. Translating it yields CASRLPGTGGSHEQFF.

This chain connects TRBV18 to TRBJ1-1; the match to TRBD1 covers 7 bases. The CDR3 is 15 amino acids. The V and J ends lost 3 bases and 3 bases, in that order; junction bases with no gene match: 7. Germline CDR1 is KGHSH and CDR2 is LQKENI. This chain's CDR3 is CASSPGTAEYTEAFF. The CDR3 DNA reads TGTGCCAGCTCACCTGGGACAGCGGAGTACACTGAAGCTTTCTTT.

V and J are TRBV6-1 and TRBJ1-5, with D tentatively TRBD1 (6 bases). CDR1 and CDR2 from the germline V gene are MNHNS and SASEGT. The CDR3 length is 15 residues. The V and J ends lost 8 bases and 1 base respectively, with 15 bases between them. CDR3 nucleotides: TGTGCCAGCTCCCAAGGGGGGGCGAGCAATCAGCCCCAGCATTTT. Translation: CASSQGGASNQPQHF.

This rearrangement joins TRBV19 to TRBJ2-2; 10 nucleotides match TRBD1. Germline CDR1 and CDR2: LNHDA and SQIVND (reference sequence). This CDR3 is built from 15 residues. V shed 8 bases and J 7 bases; nucleotides not matched to a gene: 10. CDR3 sequence (DNA): TGTGCCAGTGGGGTTGACAGGGGGCCTATCGGGGAGCTGTTTTTT. Translating it yields CASGVDRGPIGELFF.

The chain uses TRBV5-1 and TRBJ1-2; D may be TRBD1 (5 bases). CDR1 and CDR2 from the germline V gene are SGHRS and YFSETQ. V lost 1 base to trimming and J lost 4 bases, with 14 bases between them. The CDR3 is 15 residues long. CDR3 in DNA: TGCGCCAGCAGCTTGAGGAGGGGATTATCCTATGGCTACACCTTC. Translation: CASSLRRGLSYGYTF.

The chain carries TRBV5-1 and TRBJ1-4; 8 bases map to TRBD1. J lost 8 bases, V lost 4 bases, and 7 bases had no gene match. The CDR3 has 14 residues. Germline lookup yields CDR1 SGHRS and CDR2 YFSETQ. The CDR3 spells CASSTGQAGEKLFF. CDR3 sequence (DNA): TGCGCCAGCAGCACGGGACAGGCAGGAGAAAAACTGTTTTTT.

The genes are TRBV14 and TRBJ1-5; maybe TRBD1 (5 bases). Germline V gene data show CDR1 as SGHDN and CDR2 as FVKESK. There are 21 residues in the CDR3. Between the trimmed V and J ends, which lost 3 bases and 7 bases, there was a span of 34 bases. As DNA, the CDR3 is TGTGCCAGCAGCCATACCGACGAATCCGTACCGGCCTGGACATTAGGGCAGCCCCAGCATTTT. Translation gives CASSHTDESVPAWTLGQPQHF.